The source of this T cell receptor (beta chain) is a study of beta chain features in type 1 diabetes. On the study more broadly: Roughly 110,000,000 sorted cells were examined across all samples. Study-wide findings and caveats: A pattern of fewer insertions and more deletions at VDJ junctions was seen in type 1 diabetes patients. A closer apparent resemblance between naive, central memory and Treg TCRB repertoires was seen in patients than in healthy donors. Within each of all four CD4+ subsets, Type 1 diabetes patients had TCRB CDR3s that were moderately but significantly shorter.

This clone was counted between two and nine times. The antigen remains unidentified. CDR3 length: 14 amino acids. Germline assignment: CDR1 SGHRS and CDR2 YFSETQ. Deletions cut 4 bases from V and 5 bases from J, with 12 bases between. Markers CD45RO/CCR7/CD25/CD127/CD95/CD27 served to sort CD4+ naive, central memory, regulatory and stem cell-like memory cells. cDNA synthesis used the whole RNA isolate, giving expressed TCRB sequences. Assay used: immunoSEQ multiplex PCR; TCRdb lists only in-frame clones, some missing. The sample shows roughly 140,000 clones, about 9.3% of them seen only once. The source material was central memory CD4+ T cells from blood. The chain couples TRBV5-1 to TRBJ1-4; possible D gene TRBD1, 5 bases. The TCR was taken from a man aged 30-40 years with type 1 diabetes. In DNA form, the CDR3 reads TGCGCCAGCAGCCAAGGACAAGGAAATGAAAAACTGTTTTTT. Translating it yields CASSQGQGNEKLFF.